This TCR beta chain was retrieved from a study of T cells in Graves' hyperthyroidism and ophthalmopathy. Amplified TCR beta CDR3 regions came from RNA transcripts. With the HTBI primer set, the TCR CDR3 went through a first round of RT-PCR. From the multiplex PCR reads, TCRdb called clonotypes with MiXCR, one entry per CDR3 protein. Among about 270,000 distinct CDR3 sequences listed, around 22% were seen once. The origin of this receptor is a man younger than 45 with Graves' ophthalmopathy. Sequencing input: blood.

The CDR3 DNA is TGTGCCAGTATGGGGACTAGCGGGAGGGGTGAGCAGTTCTTC. Its protein product is CASMGTSGRGEQFF. The V call is TRBV19, the J call TRBJ2-1; 16 bases map to TRBD2. The germline V gene has CDR1 LNHDA and CDR2 SQIVND (reference sequence). The CDR3 runs 14 residues. With V trimmed by 7 bases and J by 9 bases, 3 bases remained unmatched.